The rows below give T cell receptor beta chains drawn from one sample of a study of blood T cell repertoires in COVID-19. Method: immunoSEQ multiplex PCR; TCRdb's copy keeps in-frame clones and lacks some. The table has 80,000 to 100,000 clones, roughly 80% seen once. The sequencing input was peripheral blood. Source of these receptors: a human donor in a cohort sampled during active COVID-19. The CDR3 runs from the conserved cysteine through the conserved F or W. A D gene is named only where the DNA matches it firmly. Rows give clone size only sometimes, using once, few, many, or a class for an expanded clone.

d_call: TRBD1
j_call: TRBJ2-3
clone_size: -
v_call: TRBV18
cdr3_length: 17
cdr3_aa: CASSPGQGARNTDTQYF
cdr3_nt: TGTGCCAGCTCACCAGGACAGGGGGCGAGAAACACAGATACGCAGTATTTT

d_call: -
j_call: TRBJ2-3
clone_size: -
v_call: TRBV10-3
cdr3_length: 13
cdr3_aa: CAISEEGTDTQYF
cdr3_nt: TGTGCCATCAGTGAGGAGGGCACAGATACGCAGTATTTT

d_call: TRBD2
j_call: TRBJ2-6
clone_size: -
v_call: TRBV5-1
cdr3_length: 19
cdr3_aa: CASSYLAGGSLSGANVLTF
cdr3_nt: TGCGCCAGCAGCTACTTAGCGGGAGGGAGCTTATCTGGGGCCAACGTCCTGACTTTC

d_call: TRBD1
j_call: TRBJ2-1
clone_size: -
v_call: TRBV18
cdr3_length: 16
cdr3_aa: CASSPPVQGQYNEQFF
cdr3_nt: TGTGCCAGCTCACCACCGGTTCAGGGACAGTACAATGAGCAGTTCTTC

d_call: -
j_call: TRBJ1-1
clone_size: -
v_call: TRBV3-1/TRBV3-2
cdr3_length: 15
cdr3_aa: CASSQVGRGATEAFF
cdr3_nt: TGTGCCAGCAGCCAAGTGGGGCGGGGAGCCACTGAAGCTTTCTTT

d_call: TRBD1
j_call: TRBJ1-4
clone_size: once
v_call: TRBV28
cdr3_length: 16
cdr3_aa: CASSYRQGARGEKLFF
cdr3_nt: TGTGCCAGCAGTTACCGACAGGGGGCACGGGGGGAAAAACTGTTTTTT

d_call: -
j_call: TRBJ2-2
clone_size: -
v_call: TRBV6-6
cdr3_length: 13
cdr3_aa: CASSHRDTGELFF
cdr3_nt: TGTGCCAGCAGTCACAGGGACACCGGGGAGCTGTTTTTT

d_call: -
j_call: TRBJ2-3
clone_size: few
v_call: TRBV5-1
cdr3_length: 14
cdr3_aa: CASSLGPSPDTQYF
cdr3_nt: TGCGCCAGCAGCTTAGGGCCTAGCCCCGATACGCAGTATTTT

d_call: TRBD2
j_call: TRBJ2-1
clone_size: -
v_call: TRBV2
cdr3_length: 14
cdr3_aa: CASMMTSVGNEQFF
cdr3_nt: TGTGCCAGCATGATGACTAGCGTGGGAAATGAGCAGTTCTTC

d_call: TRBD1
j_call: TRBJ2-7
clone_size: -
v_call: TRBV5-1
cdr3_length: 14
cdr3_aa: CASSPDRGLSEQYF
cdr3_nt: TGCGCCAGCAGCCCGGACAGGGGGCTGTCCGAGCAGTACTTC

d_call: -
j_call: TRBJ1-6
clone_size: few
v_call: TRBV12-3/TRBV12-4
cdr3_length: 12
cdr3_aa: CASSTLNSPLHF
cdr3_nt: TGTGCCAGCAGTACCCTAAATTCACCCCTCCACTTT

d_call: -
j_call: TRBJ2-7
clone_size: -
v_call: TRBV18
cdr3_length: 14
cdr3_aa: CASSQTVGPYEQYF
cdr3_nt: TGTGCCAGCTCACAGACAGTCGGTCCCTACGAGCAGTACTTC

d_call: -
j_call: TRBJ1-5
clone_size: -
v_call: TRBV6-5
cdr3_length: 14
cdr3_aa: CASSLYPRSQPQHF
cdr3_nt: TGTGCCAGCAGTCTGTACCCCCGGAGTCAGCCCCAGCATTTT

d_call: TRBD2
j_call: TRBJ2-1
clone_size: -
v_call: TRBV19
cdr3_length: 20
cdr3_aa: CASSIRATSGGAESYNEQFF
cdr3_nt: TGTGCCAGTAGTATTAGGGCGACTAGCGGGGGAGCAGAATCCTACAATGAGCAGTTCTTC

d_call: TRBD1
j_call: TRBJ1-6
clone_size: -
v_call: TRBV13
cdr3_length: 14
cdr3_aa: CASTRDRANSPLHF
cdr3_nt: TGTGCCAGCACCAGGGACAGGGCGAATTCACCCCTCCACTTT

d_call: -
j_call: TRBJ1-4
clone_size: -
v_call: TRBV27
cdr3_length: 14
cdr3_aa: CASSFSGVNEKLFF
cdr3_nt: TGTGCCAGCAGTTTTTCAGGGGTGAATGAAAAACTGTTTTTT

d_call: TRBD1
j_call: TRBJ2-5
clone_size: -
v_call: TRBV5-8
cdr3_length: 16
cdr3_aa: CASSSRSGGNQETQYF
cdr3_nt: TGTGCCAGCAGCTCACGGTCAGGGGGCAACCAAGAGACCCAGTACTTC

d_call: TRBD2
j_call: TRBJ2-5
clone_size: -
v_call: TRBV11-2
cdr3_length: 16
cdr3_aa: CASSLLRGSEIETQYF
cdr3_nt: TGTGCCAGCAGCTTGCTGCGCGGGAGTGAAATAGAGACCCAGTACTTC

d_call: -
j_call: TRBJ1-1
clone_size: -
v_call: TRBV3-1/TRBV3-2
cdr3_length: 15
cdr3_aa: CASSQRWEFGTEAFF
cdr3_nt: TGTGCCAGCAGCCAGAGGTGGGAGTTTGGTACTGAAGCTTTCTTT

d_call: -
j_call: TRBJ2-3
clone_size: -
v_call: TRBV15
cdr3_length: 16
cdr3_aa: CATSRGEGLSTDTQYF
cdr3_nt: TGTGCCACCAGCAGGGGCGAGGGACTCAGCACAGATACGCAGTATTTT

d_call: TRBD2
j_call: TRBJ2-4
clone_size: -
v_call: TRBV6-4
cdr3_length: 15
cdr3_aa: CASSVRGAQGDIQYF
cdr3_nt: TGTGCCAGCAGTGTGCGGGGGGCGCAAGGGGACATTCAGTACTTC

d_call: -
j_call: TRBJ1-6
clone_size: -
v_call: TRBV27
cdr3_length: 20
cdr3_aa: CASSSRIRARAGKIDSPLHF
cdr3_nt: TGTGCCAGCAGTTCCCGAATCAGGGCCCGTGCAGGGAAGATAGATTCACCCCTCCACTTT

d_call: TRBD2
j_call: TRBJ2-7
clone_size: -
v_call: TRBV27
cdr3_length: 16
cdr3_aa: CASSSLGTSGSYEQYF
cdr3_nt: TGTGCCAGCAGTTCCCTCGGGACTAGCGGGTCCTACGAGCAGTACTTC

d_call: -
j_call: TRBJ2-3
clone_size: -
v_call: TRBV3-1/TRBV3-2
cdr3_length: 16
cdr3_aa: CASSQVAGTGTDTQYF
cdr3_nt: TGTGCCAGCAGCCAAGTTGCGGGCACAGGCACAGATACGCAGTATTTT

d_call: TRBD1
j_call: TRBJ1-6
clone_size: -
v_call: TRBV7-9
cdr3_length: 15
cdr3_aa: CASSPNRQGNSPLHF
cdr3_nt: TGTGCCAGCAGCCCCAACCGACAGGGCAATTCACCCCTCCACTTT

d_call: -
j_call: TRBJ1-3
clone_size: few
v_call: TRBV5-8
cdr3_length: 15
cdr3_aa: CASSLSFFSGNTIYF
cdr3_nt: TGTGCCAGCAGCTTAAGCTTCTTCTCTGGAAACACCATATATTTT

d_call: -
j_call: TRBJ1-4
clone_size: -
v_call: TRBV27
cdr3_length: 13
cdr3_aa: CASSWRVFEKLFF
cdr3_nt: TGTGCCAGCAGTTGGAGGGTTTTTGAAAAACTGTTTTTT

d_call: -
j_call: TRBJ2-7
clone_size: -
v_call: TRBV7-8
cdr3_length: 14
cdr3_aa: CASSLSGTPYEQYF
cdr3_nt: TGTGCCAGCAGCCTTTCTGGGACTCCCTACGAGCAGTACTTC

d_call: -
j_call: TRBJ2-2
clone_size: -
v_call: TRBV11-2
cdr3_length: 15
cdr3_aa: CASSLGVGGTGELFF
cdr3_nt: TGTGCCAGCAGCTTAGGGGTCGGGGGCACCGGGGAGCTGTTTTTT

d_call: -
j_call: TRBJ1-2
clone_size: -
v_call: TRBV30
cdr3_length: 12
cdr3_aa: CAWSVVRGGYTF
cdr3_nt: TGTGCCTGGAGTGTTGTTCGGGGGGGCTACACCTTC

d_call: -
j_call: TRBJ2-3
clone_size: -
v_call: TRBV10-1
cdr3_length: 15
cdr3_aa: CASTARLPIIRGQYF
cdr3_nt: TGCGCCAGCACTGCTAGATTGCCCATAATCCGAGGGCAGTATTTT

d_call: TRBD1
j_call: TRBJ2-2
clone_size: medium-sized
v_call: TRBV5-1
cdr3_length: 16
cdr3_aa: CASSLIRTGSAGELFF
cdr3_nt: TGCGCCAGCAGCTTAATACGGACAGGGAGCGCCGGGGAGCTGTTTTTT

d_call: TRBD2
j_call: TRBJ2-5
clone_size: -
v_call: TRBV29-1
cdr3_length: 14
cdr3_aa: CSVPTAGRGETQYF
cdr3_nt: TGCAGCGTACCAACAGCGGGGAGAGGGGAGACCCAGTACTTC

d_call: -
j_call: TRBJ1-5
clone_size: medium-sized
v_call: TRBV27
cdr3_length: 14
cdr3_aa: CASSFSAGVQPQHF
cdr3_nt: TGTGCCAGCAGTTTTTCGGCAGGGGTACAGCCCCAGCATTTT

d_call: -
j_call: TRBJ1-3
clone_size: -
v_call: TRBV9
cdr3_length: 15
cdr3_aa: CASSVGRVDGNTIYF
cdr3_nt: TGTGCCAGCAGCGTCGGCCGGGTAGATGGAAACACCATATATTTT

d_call: TRBD2
j_call: TRBJ2-5
clone_size: -
v_call: TRBV3-1/TRBV3-2
cdr3_length: 14
cdr3_aa: CASSRPSGGETQYF
cdr3_nt: TGTGCCAGCAGCCGTCCTAGCGGGGGGGAGACCCAGTACTTC

d_call: -
j_call: TRBJ2-3
clone_size: -
v_call: TRBV10-1
cdr3_length: 14
cdr3_aa: CASSESGGPDTQYF
cdr3_nt: TGCGCCAGCAGTGAGTCAGGAGGGCCAGATACGCAGTATTTT

d_call: TRBD2
j_call: TRBJ2-1
clone_size: -
v_call: TRBV10-1
cdr3_length: 13
cdr3_aa: CASSETSGNEQFF
cdr3_nt: TGCGCCAGCAGTGAGACTAGCGGGAATGAGCAGTTCTTC

d_call: -
j_call: TRBJ2-3
clone_size: -
v_call: TRBV7-9
cdr3_length: 15
cdr3_aa: CASSLGLGLGDTQYF
cdr3_nt: TGTGCCAGCAGCTTAGGTCTGGGCCTGGGAGATACGCAGTATTTT

d_call: -
j_call: TRBJ1-4
clone_size: -
v_call: TRBV18
cdr3_length: 13
cdr3_aa: CASSRGINEKLFF
cdr3_nt: TGTGCCAGCTCGCGAGGGATAAATGAAAAACTGTTTTTT

d_call: -
j_call: TRBJ2-3
clone_size: -
v_call: TRBV28
cdr3_length: 17
cdr3_aa: CASSGRRGGLRGDTQYF
cdr3_nt: TGTGCCAGCAGTGGCCGGCGTGGGGGCTTGAGGGGGGATACGCAGTATTTT

d_call: TRBD1
j_call: TRBJ2-5
clone_size: -
v_call: TRBV7-9
cdr3_length: 15
cdr3_aa: CASSFGQGSIETQYF
cdr3_nt: TGTGCCAGCAGCTTCGGACAGGGCTCGATAGAGACCCAGTACTTC

d_call: TRBD2
j_call: TRBJ2-1
clone_size: -
v_call: TRBV6-5
cdr3_length: 13
cdr3_aa: CASLLTSKNEQFF
cdr3_nt: TGTGCCAGCCTCTTGACTAGCAAGAATGAGCAGTTCTTC

d_call: TRBD2
j_call: TRBJ2-2
clone_size: -
v_call: TRBV5-1
cdr3_length: 15
cdr3_aa: CASSFGGGVAGELFF
cdr3_nt: TGCGCCAGCAGCTTCGGCGGGGGTGTGGCCGGGGAGCTGTTTTTT

d_call: -
j_call: TRBJ2-5
clone_size: once
v_call: TRBV6-4
cdr3_length: 13
cdr3_aa: CASTRGSGETQYF
cdr3_nt: TGTGCCAGCACCCGGGGTAGCGGTGAGACCCAGTACTTC

d_call: TRBD1
j_call: TRBJ2-3
clone_size: -
v_call: TRBV19
cdr3_length: 15
cdr3_aa: CASKNQGASTDTQYF
cdr3_nt: TGTGCCAGTAAAAATCAGGGGGCTAGCACAGATACGCAGTATTTT

d_call: -
j_call: TRBJ2-1
clone_size: few
v_call: TRBV7-3
cdr3_length: 12
cdr3_aa: CASSSGGNEQFF
cdr3_nt: TGTGCCAGCAGCTCCGGTGGTAATGAGCAGTTCTTC

d_call: -
j_call: TRBJ2-7
clone_size: -
v_call: TRBV15
cdr3_length: 15
cdr3_aa: CATSRVSGSSYEQYF
cdr3_nt: TGTGCCACCAGCAGAGTGTCGGGTAGCTCCTACGAGCAGTACTTC

d_call: TRBD1
j_call: TRBJ1-1
clone_size: once
v_call: TRBV19
cdr3_length: 14
cdr3_aa: CASSIDLRDSRHLF
cdr3_nt: TGTGCCAGTAGTATAGATCTCCGGGACAGCCGGCATCTCTTT

d_call: TRBD2
j_call: TRBJ2-7
clone_size: -
v_call: TRBV6-5
cdr3_length: 15
cdr3_aa: CASSYSLAGTYEQYF
cdr3_nt: TGTGCCAGCAGTTACTCGCTAGCGGGAACCTACGAGCAGTACTTC

d_call: -
j_call: TRBJ1-1
clone_size: -
v_call: TRBV28
cdr3_length: 15
cdr3_aa: CASSFLRRGNTEAFF
cdr3_nt: TGTGCCAGCAGTTTCCTTCGTCGGGGGAACACTGAAGCTTTCTTT

d_call: -
j_call: TRBJ1-1
clone_size: -
v_call: TRBV19
cdr3_length: 15
cdr3_aa: CASSGTPGVNTEAFF
cdr3_nt: TGTGCCAGTAGTGGGACCCCAGGGGTGAACACTGAAGCTTTCTTT

d_call: -
j_call: TRBJ2-1
clone_size: few
v_call: TRBV4-2
cdr3_length: 15
cdr3_aa: CASSQERTGRVVEFF
cdr3_nt: TGTGCCAGCAGCCAAGAACGGACAGGGAGGGTAGTTGAGTTCTTC

d_call: TRBD1
j_call: TRBJ2-3
clone_size: -
v_call: TRBV2
cdr3_length: 14
cdr3_aa: CASSPDRSTDTQYF
cdr3_nt: TGTGCCAGCAGCCCGGACAGGAGCACAGATACGCAGTATTTT

d_call: TRBD2
j_call: TRBJ2-2
clone_size: -
v_call: TRBV7-6
cdr3_length: 18
cdr3_aa: CASSLDRTSGRYTGELFF
cdr3_nt: TGTGCCAGCAGCTTAGACCGGACTAGCGGGAGGTACACCGGGGAGCTGTTTTTT

d_call: -
j_call: TRBJ2-7
clone_size: -
v_call: TRBV6-4
cdr3_length: 13
cdr3_aa: CASGEGHSYEQYF
cdr3_nt: TGTGCCAGCGGAGAGGGTCACTCCTACGAGCAGTACTTC

d_call: -
j_call: TRBJ2-1
clone_size: -
v_call: TRBV28
cdr3_length: 15
cdr3_aa: CASSPQTGAYNEQFF
cdr3_nt: TGTGCCAGCAGTCCTCAGACAGGTGCCTACAATGAGCAGTTCTTC